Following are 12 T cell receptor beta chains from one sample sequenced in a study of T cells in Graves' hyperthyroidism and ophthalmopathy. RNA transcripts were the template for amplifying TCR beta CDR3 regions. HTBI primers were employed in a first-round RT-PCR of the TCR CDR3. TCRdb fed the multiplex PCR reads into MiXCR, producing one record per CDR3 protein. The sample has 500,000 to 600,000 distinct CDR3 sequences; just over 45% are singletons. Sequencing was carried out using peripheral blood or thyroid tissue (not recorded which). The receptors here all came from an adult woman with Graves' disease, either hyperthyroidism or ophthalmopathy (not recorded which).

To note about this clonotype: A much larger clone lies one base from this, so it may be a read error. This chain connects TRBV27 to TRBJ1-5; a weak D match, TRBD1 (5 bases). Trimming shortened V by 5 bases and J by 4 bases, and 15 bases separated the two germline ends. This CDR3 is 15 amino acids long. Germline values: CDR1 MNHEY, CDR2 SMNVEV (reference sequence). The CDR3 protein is CASSVTRGSNQPQHF. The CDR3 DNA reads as TGTGCCAGCAGTGTAACAAGGGGCTCGAATCAGCCCCAGCATTTT.

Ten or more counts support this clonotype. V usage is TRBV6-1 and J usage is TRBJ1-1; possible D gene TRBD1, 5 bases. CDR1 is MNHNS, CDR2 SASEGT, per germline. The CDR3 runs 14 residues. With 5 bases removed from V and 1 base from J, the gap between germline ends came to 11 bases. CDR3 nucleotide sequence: TGTGCCAGCAGTCGATTAGGGGCGAACACTGAAGCTTTCTTT. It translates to CASSRLGANTEAFF.

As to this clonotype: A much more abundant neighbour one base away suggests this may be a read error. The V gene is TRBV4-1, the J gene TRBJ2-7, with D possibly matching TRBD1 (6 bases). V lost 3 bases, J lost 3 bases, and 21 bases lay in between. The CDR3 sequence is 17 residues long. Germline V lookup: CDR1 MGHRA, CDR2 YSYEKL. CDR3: CASSHATGTTRFYEQYF. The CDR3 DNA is TGCGCCAGCAGCCATGCCACCGGGACAACCAGGTTCTACGAGCAGTACTTC.

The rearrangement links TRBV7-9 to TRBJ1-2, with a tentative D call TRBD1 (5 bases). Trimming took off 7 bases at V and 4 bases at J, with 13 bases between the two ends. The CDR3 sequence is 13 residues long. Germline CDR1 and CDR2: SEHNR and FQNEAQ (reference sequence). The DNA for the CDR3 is TGTGCCAGCAACCGACCGGGGACCTATGGCTACACCTTC. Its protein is CASNRPGTYGYTF.

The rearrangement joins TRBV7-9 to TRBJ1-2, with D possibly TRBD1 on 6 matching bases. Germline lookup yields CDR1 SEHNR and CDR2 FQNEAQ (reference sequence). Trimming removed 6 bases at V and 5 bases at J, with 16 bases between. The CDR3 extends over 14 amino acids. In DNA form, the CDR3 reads TGTGCCAGCAGTCAGGGACAAACCATTTATGGCTACACCTTC. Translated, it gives CASSQGQTIYGYTF. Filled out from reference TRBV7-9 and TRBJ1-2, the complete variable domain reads DTGVSQNPRHKITKRGQNVTFRCDPISEHNRLYWYRQTLGQGPEFLTYFQNEAQLEKSRLLSDRFSAERPKGSFSTLEIQRTEQGDSAMYLCASSQGQTIYGYTFGSGTRLTVV.

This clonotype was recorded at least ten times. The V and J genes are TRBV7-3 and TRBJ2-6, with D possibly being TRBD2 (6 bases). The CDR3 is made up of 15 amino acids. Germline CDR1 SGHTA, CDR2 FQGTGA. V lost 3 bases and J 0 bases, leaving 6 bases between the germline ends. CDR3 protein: CASSFGGSGANVLTF. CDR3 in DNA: TGTGCCAGCAGCTTCGGGGGCTCTGGGGCCAACGTCCTGACTTTC.

The CDR3: CASSLGPGGDQPQHF. CDR3 coding DNA: TGTGCCAGCAGCTTAGGCCCAGGGGGCGATCAGCCCCAGCATTTT. The V call is TRBV7-2, the J call TRBJ1-5; the match to TRBD1 covers 8 bases. From germline, CDR1 is SGHTA and CDR2 FQGNSA. V lost 1 base and J lost 5; bases outside the gene matches: 4. The CDR3 length is 15 residues. Looking up the rest from reference TRBV7-2 and TRBJ1-5 gives the full variable domain: GAGVSQSPSNKVTEKGKDVELRCDPISGHTALYWYRQSLGQGLEFLIYFQGNSAPDKSGLPSDRFSAERTGGSVSTLTIQRTQQEDSAVYLCASSLGPGGDQPQHFGDGTRLSIL.

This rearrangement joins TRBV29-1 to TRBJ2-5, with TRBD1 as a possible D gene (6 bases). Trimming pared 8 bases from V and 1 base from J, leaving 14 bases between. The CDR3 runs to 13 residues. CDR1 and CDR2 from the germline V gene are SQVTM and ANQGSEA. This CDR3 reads CSLGAATQETQYF. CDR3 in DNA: TGCAGCTTGGGGGCGGCAACCCAAGAGACCCAGTACTTC. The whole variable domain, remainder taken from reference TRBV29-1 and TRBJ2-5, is SAVISQKPSRDICQRGTSLTIQCQVDSQVTMMFWYRQQPGQSLTLIATANQGSEATYESGFVIDKFPISRPNLTFSTLTVSNMSPEDSSIYLCSLGAATQETQYFGPGTRLLVL.

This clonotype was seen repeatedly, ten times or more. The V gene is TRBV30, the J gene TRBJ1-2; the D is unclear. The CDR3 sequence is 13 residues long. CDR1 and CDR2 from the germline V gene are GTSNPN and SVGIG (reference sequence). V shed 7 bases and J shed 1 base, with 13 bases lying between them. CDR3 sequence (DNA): TGTGCCTCCGCCCCCCGGTTTAACTATGGCTACACCTTC. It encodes CASAPRFNYGYTF.

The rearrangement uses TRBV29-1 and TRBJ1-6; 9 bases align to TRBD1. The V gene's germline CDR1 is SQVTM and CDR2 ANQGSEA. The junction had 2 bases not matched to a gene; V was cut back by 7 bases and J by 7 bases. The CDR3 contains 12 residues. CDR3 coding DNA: TGCAGCGCCGGGACAGGGAATTCACCCCTCCACTTT. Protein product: CSAGTGNSPLHF.

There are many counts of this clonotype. In nucleotides, the CDR3 is TGTGCCAGCACCCCAGGAGCGGCTGAAGCTTTCTTT. Translation: CASTPGAAEAFF. This chain links TRBV6-2 or TRBV6-3 with TRBJ1-1; D not certain. The CDR3 extends over 12 amino acids. V dropped 7 bases and J dropped 6 bases, with 12 bases sitting between them. CDR1 is MNHEY and CDR2 is SVGEGT in the germline V gene.

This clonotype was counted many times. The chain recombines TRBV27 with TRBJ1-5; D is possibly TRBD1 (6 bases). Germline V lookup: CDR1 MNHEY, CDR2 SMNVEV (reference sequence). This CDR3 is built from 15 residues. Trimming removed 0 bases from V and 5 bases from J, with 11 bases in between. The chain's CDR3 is CASSLSRQAHQPQHF. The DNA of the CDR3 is TGTGCCAGCAGTTTATCTAGACAGGCCCATCAGCCCCAGCATTTT.